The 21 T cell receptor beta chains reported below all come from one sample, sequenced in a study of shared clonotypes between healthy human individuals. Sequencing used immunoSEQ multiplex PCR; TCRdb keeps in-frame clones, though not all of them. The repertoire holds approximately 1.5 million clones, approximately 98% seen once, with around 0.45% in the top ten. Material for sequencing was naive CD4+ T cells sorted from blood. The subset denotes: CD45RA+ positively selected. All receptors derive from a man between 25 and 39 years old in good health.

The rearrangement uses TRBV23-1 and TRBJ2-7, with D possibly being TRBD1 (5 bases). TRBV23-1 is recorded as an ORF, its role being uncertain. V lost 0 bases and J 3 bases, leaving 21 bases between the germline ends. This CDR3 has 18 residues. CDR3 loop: CASSQSLDRLRAVYEQYF. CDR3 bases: TGCGCCAGCAGTCAATCGTTGGACCGACTCAGGGCCGTCTACGAGCAGTACTTC.

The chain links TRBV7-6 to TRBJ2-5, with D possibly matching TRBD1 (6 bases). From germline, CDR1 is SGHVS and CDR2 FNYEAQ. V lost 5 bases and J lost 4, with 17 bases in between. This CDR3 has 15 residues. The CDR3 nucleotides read TGTGCCAGCAGCCGAAAAAGGAGCAGGGGAGAGACCCAGTACTTC. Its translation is CASSRKRSRGETQYF.

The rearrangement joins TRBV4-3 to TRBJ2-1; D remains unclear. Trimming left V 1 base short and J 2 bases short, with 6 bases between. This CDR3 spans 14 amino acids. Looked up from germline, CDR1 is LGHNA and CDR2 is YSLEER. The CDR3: CASSQGSTYNEQFF. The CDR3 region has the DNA TGCGCCAGCAGCCAAGGAAGTACCTACAATGAGCAGTTCTTC.

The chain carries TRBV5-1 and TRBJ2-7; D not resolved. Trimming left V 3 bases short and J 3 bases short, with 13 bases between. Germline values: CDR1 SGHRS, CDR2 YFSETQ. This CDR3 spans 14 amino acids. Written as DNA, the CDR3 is TGCGCCAGCAGCTCGTCCGGTACTGTCTACGAGCAGTACTTC. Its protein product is CASSSSGTVYEQYF.

CDR3 bases: TGTGCCAGCAGTACCGGGACTATCCCCCTCTCATCCACAGATACGCAGTATTTT. This codes for CASSTGTIPLSSTDTQYF. V usage is TRBV27 and J usage is TRBJ2-3; TRBD2 matches at 7 bases. Germline V gene data show CDR1 as MNHEY and CDR2 as SMNVEV (reference sequence). Trimming at V came to 5 bases and at J to 2 bases, leaving 16 bases not matched to a gene. CDR3 size: 18 residues.

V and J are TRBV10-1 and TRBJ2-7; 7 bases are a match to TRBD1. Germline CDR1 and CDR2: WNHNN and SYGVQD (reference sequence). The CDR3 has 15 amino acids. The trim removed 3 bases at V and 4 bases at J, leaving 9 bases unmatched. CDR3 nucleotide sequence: TGCGCCAGCAGTGACCCTCAGACAGGGTCGTACGAGCAGTACTTC. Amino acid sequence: CASSDPQTGSYEQYF.

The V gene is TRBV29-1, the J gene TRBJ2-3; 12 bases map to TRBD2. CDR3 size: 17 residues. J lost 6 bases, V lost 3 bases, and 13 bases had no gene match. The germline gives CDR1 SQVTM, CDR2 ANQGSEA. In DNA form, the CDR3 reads TGCAGCGTTGATCGACTAGCGGGAGAGAACAGTCAGGATACGCAGTATTTT. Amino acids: CSVDRLAGENSQDTQYF.

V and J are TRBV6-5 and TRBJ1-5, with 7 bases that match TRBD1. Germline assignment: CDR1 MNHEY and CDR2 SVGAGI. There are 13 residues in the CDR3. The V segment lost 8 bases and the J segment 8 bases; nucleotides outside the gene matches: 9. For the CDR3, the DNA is TGTGCCAGCTGTCCAGGGGGGAGTGAGCCCCAGCATTTT. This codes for CASCPGGSEPQHF.

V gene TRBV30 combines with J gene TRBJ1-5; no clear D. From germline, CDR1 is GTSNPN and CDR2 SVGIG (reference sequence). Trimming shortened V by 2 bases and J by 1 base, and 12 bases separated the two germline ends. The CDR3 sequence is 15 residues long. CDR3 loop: CAWSPRTLSNQPQHF. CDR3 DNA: TGTGCCTGGAGTCCGAGGACCCTCAGCAATCAGCCCCAGCATTTT.

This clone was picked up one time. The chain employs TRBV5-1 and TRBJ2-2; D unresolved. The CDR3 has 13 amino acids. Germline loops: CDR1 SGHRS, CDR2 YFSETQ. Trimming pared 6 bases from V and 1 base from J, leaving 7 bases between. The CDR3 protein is CASTSENTGELFF. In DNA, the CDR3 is TGCGCCAGCACCTCCGAGAACACCGGGGAGCTGTTTTTT.

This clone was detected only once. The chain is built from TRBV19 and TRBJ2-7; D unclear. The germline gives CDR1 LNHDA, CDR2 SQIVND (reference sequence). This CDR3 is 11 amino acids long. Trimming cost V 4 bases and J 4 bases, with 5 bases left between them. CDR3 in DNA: TGTGCCAGTAGTAACAGATACGAGCAGTACTTC. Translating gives CASSNRYEQYF.

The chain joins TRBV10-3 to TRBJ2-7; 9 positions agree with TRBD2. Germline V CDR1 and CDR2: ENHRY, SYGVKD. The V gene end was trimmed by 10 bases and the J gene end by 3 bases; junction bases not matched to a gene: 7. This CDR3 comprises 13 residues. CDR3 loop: CASIAGEGYEQYF. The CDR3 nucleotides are TGTGCCAGCATAGCGGGAGAGGGCTACGAGCAGTACTTC.

CDR3 region: CASTPTRGADTQYF. CDR3 DNA: TGTGCCAGCACTCCGACCCGAGGGGCAGATACGCAGTATTTT. The chain has TRBV7-2 and TRBJ2-3; D possibly matches TRBD1 or TRBD2 (5 bases each). The CDR3 is made up of 14 amino acids. Trimming took 7 bases from V and 4 from J, leaving 15 bases between them. Germline lookup yields CDR1 SGHTA and CDR2 FQGNSA.

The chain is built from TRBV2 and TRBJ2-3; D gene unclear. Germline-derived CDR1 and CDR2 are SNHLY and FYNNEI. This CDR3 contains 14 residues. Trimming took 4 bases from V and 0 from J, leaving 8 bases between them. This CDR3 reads CASSATSSTDTQYF. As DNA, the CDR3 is TGTGCCAGCAGTGCCACGTCTAGCACAGATACGCAGTATTTT.

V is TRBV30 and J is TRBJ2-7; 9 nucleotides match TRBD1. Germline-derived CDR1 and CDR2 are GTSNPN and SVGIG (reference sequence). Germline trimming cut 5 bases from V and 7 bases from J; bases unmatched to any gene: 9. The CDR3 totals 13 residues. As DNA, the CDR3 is TGTGCCTGGGATTACAGGGGGCCGGGGGAGCAGTACTTC. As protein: CAWDYRGPGEQYF.

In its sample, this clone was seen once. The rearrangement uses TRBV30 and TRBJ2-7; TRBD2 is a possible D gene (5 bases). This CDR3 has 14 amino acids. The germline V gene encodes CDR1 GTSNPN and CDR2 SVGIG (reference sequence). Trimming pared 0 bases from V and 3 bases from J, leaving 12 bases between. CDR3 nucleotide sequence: TGTGCCTGGAGTGTACAGCGGATTTACTACGAGCAGTACTTC. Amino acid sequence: CAWSVQRIYYEQYF.

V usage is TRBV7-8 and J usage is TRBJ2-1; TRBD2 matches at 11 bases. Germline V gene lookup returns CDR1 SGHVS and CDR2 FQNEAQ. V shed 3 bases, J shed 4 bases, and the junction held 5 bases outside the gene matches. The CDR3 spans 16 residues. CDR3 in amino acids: CASSFTSGSWYNEQFF. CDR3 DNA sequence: TGTGCCAGCAGCTTCACTAGCGGGAGTTGGTACAATGAGCAGTTCTTC.

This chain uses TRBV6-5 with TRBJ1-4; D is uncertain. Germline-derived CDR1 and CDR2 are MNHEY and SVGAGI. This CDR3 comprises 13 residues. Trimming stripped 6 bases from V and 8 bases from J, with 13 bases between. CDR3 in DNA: TGTGCCAGCAGGGCAGAAAGAAGAGAAAAACTGTTTTTT. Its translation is CASRAERREKLFF.

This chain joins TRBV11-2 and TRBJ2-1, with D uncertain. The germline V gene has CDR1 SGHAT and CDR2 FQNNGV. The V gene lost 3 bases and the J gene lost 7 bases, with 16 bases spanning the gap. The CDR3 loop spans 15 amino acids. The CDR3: CASSFHHRAPNEQFF. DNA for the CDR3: TGTGCCAGCAGCTTCCATCACCGGGCCCCTAATGAGCAGTTCTTC.

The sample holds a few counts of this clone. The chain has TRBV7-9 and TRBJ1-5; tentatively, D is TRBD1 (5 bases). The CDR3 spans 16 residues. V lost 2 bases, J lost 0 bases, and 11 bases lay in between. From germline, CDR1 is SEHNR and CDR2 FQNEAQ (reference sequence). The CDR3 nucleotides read TGTGCCAGCAGCTTATTAGGGGAAGGTAGCAATCAGCCCCAGCATTTT. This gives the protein CASSLLGEGSNQPQHF.

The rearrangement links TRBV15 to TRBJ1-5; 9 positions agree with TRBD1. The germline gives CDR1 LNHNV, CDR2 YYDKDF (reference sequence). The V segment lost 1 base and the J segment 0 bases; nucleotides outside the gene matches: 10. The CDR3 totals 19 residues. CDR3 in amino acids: CATSRGGRTGENSNQPQHF. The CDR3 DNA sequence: TGTGCCACCAGCAGAGGGGGTCGGACAGGGGAAAATAGCAATCAGCCCCAGCATTTT.